This entry features one T cell receptor (beta chain) sequence. This sample was taken from a study of technical replicates of blood from a handful of donors. Some clones are missing from TCRdb's copy, which holds only in-frame ones; the method was immunoSEQ multiplex PCR. This sample has roughly 70,000 clones, with 93% found just once. Germline loops: CDR1 SGHNT, CDR2 YENEEA. The CDR3 runs to 13 residues. With 1 base clipped from V and 9 bases from J, the junction kept 4 bases outside the gene matches. The sequence was collected from a human donor in good health. This chain connects TRBV11-3 to TRBJ1-1; 8 bases line up with TRBD1. Sequenced: T cells isolated from PBMCs. Written as DNA, the CDR3 is TGTGCCAGCAGCTTAGGAGGGACAGGTAAAGCTTTCTTT. As protein: CASSLGGTGKAFF.